Below, 14 T cell receptor beta chains from the same sample are listed, as sequenced in a study of OX40 agonist ivuxolimab in advanced cancers. Assay: immunoSEQ multiplex PCR; the TCRdb copy retains only in-frame clones and omits some. The sample holds almost 15,000 clones, 70% to 80% seen once. The source was CD4+ or CD8+ T cells sorted from blood, collected in a trial of the OX40 agonist ivuxolimab. These receptor sequences come from an adult with an advanced solid tumor such as melanoma, head and neck, liver or kidney cancer.

The chain recombines TRBV27 with TRBJ1-5; 11 nucleotides agree with TRBD1. Germline CDR1 and CDR2: MNHEY and SMNVEV (reference sequence). V shed 5 bases and J 3 bases; nucleotides not matched to a gene: 15. CDR3 length equals 19 residues. The CDR3 region has the DNA TGTGCCAGCAGTGGATGGACAGGGGGCAGGATCCGCCTCAATCAGCCCCAGCATTTT. It specifies CASSGWTGGRIRLNQPQHF.

The J gene is TRBJ2-7, the V gene TRBV27; no definite D call. This CDR3 comprises 13 residues. The V end was cut by 3 bases, the J end by 4 bases, with 10 bases between. Germline assignment: CDR1 MNHEY and CDR2 SMNVEV (reference sequence). CDR3 region: CASSFSPLYEQYF. CDR3 in DNA: TGTGCCAGCAGTTTCTCTCCGCTTTACGAGCAGTACTTC.

The chain has TRBV11-2 and TRBJ1-1; weak D call: TRBD1 (6 bases). Trimming stripped 2 bases from V and 8 bases from J, with 15 bases between. The CDR3 loop spans 14 amino acids. CDR1 and CDR2 from the germline V gene are SGHAT and FQNNGV. The CDR3 bases are TGTGCCAGCAGCTTACGGGTCGGTGGGACAGAAGCTTTCTTT. This codes for CASSLRVGGTEAFF.

The V and J genes are TRBV20-1 and TRBJ2-2, with D perhaps TRBD1 or TRBD2 (5 bases each). Germline CDR1 is DFQATT and CDR2 is SNEGSKA (reference sequence). Trimming left V 3 bases short and J 6 bases short, with 5 bases between. The CDR3 covers 11 residues. The CDR3 region has the DNA TGCAGTGCTAGGGGGGCCGGGGAGCTGTTTTTT. Translated: CSARGAGELFF.

This rearrangement joins TRBV21-1 to TRBJ1-6. TRBV21-1 is noted as a pseudogene. The CDR3 contains 15 residues. The CDR3 coding sequence is TGTGCCAGCAGCAACCTTAGAGGGCGCAATTCACCCCTCCACTTT. It codes for CASSNLRGRNSPLHF.

The chain uses TRBV4-1 and TRBJ2-1, with D unclear. CDR1 and CDR2 (germline): MGHRA, YSYEKL. Trimming removed 0 bases at V and 8 bases at J, with 5 bases between. The length of the CDR3 is 12 residues. CDR3 sequence reads: CASSQDLDEQFF. The CDR3 bases are TGCGCCAGCAGCCAAGATTTAGATGAGCAGTTCTTC.

This rearrangement joins TRBV19 to TRBJ2-7; D may be TRBD1 (6 bases). Germline lookup yields CDR1 LNHDA and CDR2 SQIVND (reference sequence). Trimming shortened V by 10 bases and J by 6 bases, and 13 bases separated the two germline ends. The CDR3 totals 11 residues. CDR3 sequence: CATRGSREQYF. In DNA form, the CDR3 reads TGTGCCACTAGGGGGTCTCGCGAGCAGTACTTC.

This clone was detected only a few times. The CDR3 DNA sequence: TGTGCCAGCAGTTACCGAGCAGGGGATGGGTCACCCCTCCACTTT. It encodes CASSYRAGDGSPLHF. This rearrangement joins TRBV6-6 to TRBJ1-6; tentative D call: TRBD1 (6 bases). The germline gives CDR1 MNHNY, CDR2 SVGAGI (reference sequence). V shed 2 bases and J shed 10 bases, with 15 bases lying between them. CDR3 length: 15 amino acids.

This chain uses TRBV27 with TRBJ2-5; D ambiguous. Between the trimmed V and J ends, which lost 0 bases and 5 bases, there was a span of 10 bases. This CDR3 comprises 14 residues. Germline CDR1 MNHEY, CDR2 SMNVEV (reference sequence). CDR3 nucleotide sequence: TGTGCCAGCAGTTTATCGGCAGTTCAGGAGACCCAGTACTTC. As protein: CASSLSAVQETQYF.

This clone occurred a few times. The J gene is TRBJ2-5, the V gene TRBV13; 10 bases are shared with TRBD1. The CDR3 runs 14 residues. Germline V gives CDR1 PRHDT, CDR2 FYEKMQ (reference sequence). Trimming took 5 bases from V and 3 from J; bases not matched to a gene: 3. CDR3 nucleotides: TGTGCCAGCAGCCTTGGGACAGGGGAAGAGACCCAGTACTTC. It yields the protein CASSLGTGEETQYF.

CDR3 DNA sequence: TGTGCCAGCAGTCCCGCGGTAGCGGCGAGCAATGAGCAGTTCTTC. Translated, it gives CASSPAVAASNEQFF. V usage is TRBV7-9 and J usage is TRBJ2-1, with a tentative D call TRBD2 (6 bases). The CDR3 totals 15 residues. CDR1 is SEHNR and CDR2 is FQNEAQ in the germline V gene (reference sequence). Trimming stripped 6 bases from V and 6 bases from J, with 18 bases between. Full variable domain (outside the CDR3, taken from reference TRBV7-9 and TRBJ2-1): DTGVSQNPRHKITKRGQNVTFRCDPISEHNRLYWYRQTLGQGPEFLTYFQNEAQLEKSRLLSDRFSAERPKGSFSTLEIQRTEQGDSAMYLCASSPAVAASNEQFFGPGTRLTVL.

This chain uses TRBV5-1 with TRBJ2-1; D is unresolved. The CDR3 contains 12 residues. CDR1 is SGHRS, CDR2 YFSETQ, per germline. V was pared by 0 bases and J by 7 bases, with 5 bases between. CDR3 sequence reads: CASSLAPNEQFF. DNA of the CDR3: TGCGCCAGCAGCTTGGCACCAAATGAGCAGTTCTTC.

The CDR3 is CASSFLVEADTQYF. CDR3 nucleotides: TGTGCCAGCAGCTTTTTAGTAGAGGCAGATACGCAGTATTTT. V usage is TRBV5-8 and J usage is TRBJ2-3; D gene unclear. V gave up 2 bases and J gave up 4 bases, with 11 bases separating them. CDR1 and CDR2 from the germline V gene are SGHTS and YDEGEE. The CDR3 is made up of 14 amino acids.

Concerning this clone: At one boundary the junction diverges from the germline segment, which might be a read error. The chain joins TRBV7-7 to TRBJ1-2; no reliable D call. This CDR3 spans 10 amino acids. Per germline, CDR1 SSHAT and CDR2 FNYEAQ (reference sequence). The CDR3 coding sequence is TGTGCTAGCAGCTTCCCAAAATACACCTTC. Its translation is CASSFPKYTF.